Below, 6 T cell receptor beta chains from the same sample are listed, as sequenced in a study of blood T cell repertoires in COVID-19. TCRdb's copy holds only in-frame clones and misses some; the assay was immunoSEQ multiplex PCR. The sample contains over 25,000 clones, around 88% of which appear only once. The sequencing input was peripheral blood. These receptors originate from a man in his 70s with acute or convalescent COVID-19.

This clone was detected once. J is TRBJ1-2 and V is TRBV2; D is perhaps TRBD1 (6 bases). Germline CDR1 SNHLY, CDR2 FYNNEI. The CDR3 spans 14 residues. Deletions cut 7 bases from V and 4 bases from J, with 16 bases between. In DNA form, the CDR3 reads TGTGCCAGCACAGTCATACAGGGAAGCTATGGCTACACCTTC. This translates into CASTVIQGSYGYTF.

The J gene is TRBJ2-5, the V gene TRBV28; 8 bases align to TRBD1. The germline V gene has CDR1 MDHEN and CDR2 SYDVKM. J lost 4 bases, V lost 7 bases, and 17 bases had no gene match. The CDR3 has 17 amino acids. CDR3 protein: CASKSDRDLGARETQYF. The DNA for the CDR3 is TGTGCCAGCAAGTCGGACAGGGACTTGGGCGCCAGAGAGACCCAGTACTTC.

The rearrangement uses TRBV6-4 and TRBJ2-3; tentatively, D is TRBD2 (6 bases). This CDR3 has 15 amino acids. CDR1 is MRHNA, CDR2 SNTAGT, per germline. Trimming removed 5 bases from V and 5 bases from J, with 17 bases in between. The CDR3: CASSPGVVGGDTQYF. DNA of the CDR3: TGTGCCAGCAGTCCCGGGGTCGTGGGAGGAGATACGCAGTATTTT.

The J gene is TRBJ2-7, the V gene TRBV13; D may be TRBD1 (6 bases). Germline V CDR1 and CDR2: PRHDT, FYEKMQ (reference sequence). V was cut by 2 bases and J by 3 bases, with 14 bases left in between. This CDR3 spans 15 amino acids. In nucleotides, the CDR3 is TGTGCCAGCAGCTTAATATGGACAGTCAACTACGAGCAGTACTTC. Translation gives CASSLIWTVNYEQYF.

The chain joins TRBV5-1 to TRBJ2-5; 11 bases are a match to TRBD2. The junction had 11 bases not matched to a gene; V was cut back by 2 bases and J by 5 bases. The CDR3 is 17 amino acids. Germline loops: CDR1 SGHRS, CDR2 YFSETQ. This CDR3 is CASSFTSGRFQKETQYF. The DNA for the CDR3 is TGCGCCAGCAGCTTTACTAGCGGGAGATTTCAGAAGGAGACCCAGTACTTC.

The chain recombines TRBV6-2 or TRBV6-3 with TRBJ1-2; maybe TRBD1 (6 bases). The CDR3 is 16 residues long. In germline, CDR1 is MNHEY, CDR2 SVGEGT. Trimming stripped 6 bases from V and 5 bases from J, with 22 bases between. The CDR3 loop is CASSRHREILRYGYTF. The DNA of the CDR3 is TGTGCCAGCAGCCGCCACAGGGAGATCCTGCGGTATGGCTACACCTTC.